A selection of T cell receptor beta chains follows, all from one sample in a study of T cell changes during pregnancy in multiple sclerosis. The repertoire was sequenced with immunoSEQ multiplex PCR; TCRdb's copy has only in-frame clones and lacks some. The data contain 67,000 or so clones, 80% to 95% of them singletons. Sequences were derived from CD8+ T cells from peripheral blood mononuclear cells, sampled in the third trimester of pregnancy. The receptors come from a female donor in good health, enrolled as a control in a pregnancy study. CDR3s include the opening cysteine and the closing phenylalanine or tryptophan. A D gene is named only where the DNA matches it firmly. Clone size, where shown, is once, few, many, or a class for clones that have expanded.

TRBV28	TRBJ2-7	-	-	TGTGCCAGCAGTTTATTATCCTCAGGTCCCTACGAGCAGTACTTC	CASSLLSSGPYEQYF
TRBV15	TRBJ2-7	-	-	TGTGCCACCAGCAGAGATCACAGGGTAGTCGAGCAGTACTTC	CATSRDHRVVEQYF
TRBV5-3	TRBJ1-6	-	TRBD1	TGTGCCAGAAGCTTACAGGGGAACTCTGGTTCACCCCTCCACTTT	CARSLQGNSGSPLHF
TRBV5-1	TRBJ1-4	-	-	TGCGCCAGCAGCTTACCGGGGGGGAATGAAAAACTGTTTTTT	CASSLPGGNEKLFF
TRBV9	TRBJ1-1	-	-	TGTGCCAGCAGCGTATTCTCAGGGGACACTGAAGCTTTCTTT	CASSVFSGDTEAFF
TRBV29-1	TRBJ2-7	once	-	TGCAGCGTTGTGTATACGAGGGTTTCTCGGTACGAGCAGTACTTC	CSVVYTRVSRYEQYF
TRBV30	TRBJ2-7	-	-	TGTGCCTGGAGTCTGGGTCAGGGCTCCTACGAGCAGTACTTC	CAWSLGQGSYEQYF
TRBV7-9	TRBJ1-1	-	-	TGTGCCAGCAGCGATGAGATGAACACTGAAGCTTTCTTT	CASSDEMNTEAFF
TRBV30	TRBJ1-3	-	-	TGTGCCTGGACCTTCAAATTGCCACTCGACTCTGGAAACACCATATATTTT	CAWTFKLPLDSGNTIYF
TRBV9	TRBJ1-1	-	-	TGTGCCAGCAGCGTAGGAGGCTACCCGAACACTGAAGCTTTCTTT	CASSVGGYPNTEAFF
TRBV28	TRBJ1-2	-	TRBD1	TGTGCCAGCAGTTTATGGACAGGGTTGAGGGGTGGCTACACCTTC	CASSLWTGLRGGYTF
TRBV19	TRBJ1-1	-	-	TGTGCCAGTAGTATTGACCTCGAAACAGGCATGAACACTGAAGCTTTCTTT	CASSIDLETGMNTEAFF
TRBV27	TRBJ1-4	-	-	TGTGCCAGCGGTTTGGGGGAGGCGGATGAAAAACTGTTTTTT	CASGLGEADEKLFF
TRBV9	TRBJ2-4	-	TRBD1	TGTGCCAGCAGCATAGACAGGGGTGGGTCCAAAAACATTCAGTACTTC	CASSIDRGGSKNIQYF
TRBV6-4	TRBJ2-1	once	TRBD2	TGTGCCAGCAGTGACGGAGGGACTAGCGGGGACTACAATGAGCAGTTCTTC	CASSDGGTSGDYNEQFF
TRBV7-9	TRBJ1-6	-	-	TGTGCCAGCAGCGGTCTAAATTCACCCCTCCACTTT	CASSGLNSPLHF
TRBV16	TRBJ1-1	-	-	TGTGCCAGCAGCCAACCAAACACTGAAGCTTTCTTT	CASSQPNTEAFF
TRBV5-5	TRBJ2-2	-	TRBD1	TGTGCCAGCAGCTTGGAGGGACAGGGAGCCGCGAACACCGGGGAGCTGTTTTTT	CASSLEGQGAANTGELFF
TRBV30	TRBJ1-4	-	-	TGTGCCTGGAGTGCGGGGCGGGGGCCGGGTGAAAAACTGTTTTTT	CAWSAGRGPGEKLFF
TRBV4-1	TRBJ1-1	-	-	TGCGCCAGCAGCCAATCACAGGCTAACACTGAAGCTTTCTTT	CASSQSQANTEAFF
TRBV5-1	TRBJ1-4	-	TRBD1	TGCGCCAGCAGCTTGGCCGCAGGGGGAGCAACTAATGAAAAACTGTTTTTT	CASSLAAGGATNEKLFF
TRBV11-1	TRBJ1-1	-	TRBD1	TGTGCCACGCGAAGGACAGGGCTGAACACTGAAGCTTTCTTT	CATRRTGLNTEAFF
TRBV10-3	TRBJ1-1	-	-	TGTGCCACCAGGGACACATTAAACACTGAAGCTTTCTTT	CATRDTLNTEAFF
TRBV7-9	TRBJ2-7	-	TRBD1	TGTGCCAGCAGCTTAGCAAGGGGACAGGGGGATTACGAGCAGTACTTC	CASSLARGQGDYEQYF
TRBV30	TRBJ1-1	-	TRBD1	TGTGCCTGGAGTACAGGGGGAAACACTGAAGCTTTCTTT	CAWSTGGNTEAFF
TRBV19	TRBJ2-7	once	TRBD1	TGTGCCAGTAGCCCCACAGGGGCGCTAACCTACGAGCAGTACTTC	CASSPTGALTYEQYF
TRBV6-5	TRBJ1-1	-	-	TGTGCCAGCACCTTAGGGGGGGACACTGAAGCTTTCTTT	CASTLGGDTEAFF
TRBV4-1	TRBJ1-2	-	-	TGCGCCAGCAGCCTTCTCCCTGGGGGGGTCTATGGCTACACCTTC	CASSLLPGGVYGYTF
TRBV30	TRBJ2-6	-	TRBD1	TGTGCCTGGATCTCCGGGACAGTCGACTCTGGGGCCAACGTCCTGACTTTC	CAWISGTVDSGANVLTF
TRBV4-3	TRBJ2-2	-	-	TGCGCCAGCAGCCAAGATTGGAGGGGTACCGGGGAGCTGTTTTTT	CASSQDWRGTGELFF
TRBV9	TRBJ2-1	-	-	TGTGCCAGCAGCGTAGAAAACGGTTACAATGAGCAGTTCTTC	CASSVENGYNEQFF
TRBV27	TRBJ2-7	-	-	TGTGCCAGCAGTTCAGGGGTCAACGAGCAGTACTTC	CASSSGVNEQYF
TRBV7-9	TRBJ1-2	-	TRBD1	TGTGCCAGCAGCCCTGGCCCTGGACAGGGAGAAACCTATGGCTACACCTTC	CASSPGPGQGETYGYTF
TRBV7-2	TRBJ2-7	-	-	TGTGCCAGCAGCTTAGGGGGCGGCCGGAACTACGAGCAGTACTTC	CASSLGGGRNYEQYF
TRBV7-3	TRBJ2-1	once	TRBD2	TGTGCCAGCAGCCCTACCCCTAGCGGGGGAAATGAGCAGTTCTTC	CASSPTPSGGNEQFF
TRBV7-9	TRBJ1-5	-	-	TGTGCCAGCAGCCTAACGACCGCCGACTCGGCCCAGCATTTT	CASSLTTADSAQHF
TRBV9	TRBJ1-2	-	-	TGTGCCAGCAGCGAGGGGCCCTCTAACTATGGCTACACCTTC	CASSEGPSNYGYTF